This TCR beta chain was profiled in a study of cytomegalovirus exposure and HLA in healthy donors. Findings of the study overall: A missense DCLRE1C variant was associated with V- and J-gene trimming of TCR beta chains in a later analysis, and an independent cohort replicated the association. The study designated 150 to 200 TCR beta chains cytomegalovirus-associated.

Trimming stripped 0 bases from V and 6 bases from J, with 7 bases between. Germline CDR1 LGHNA, CDR2 YSLEER. CDR3 size: 13 residues. On this clone: Its antigen is unidentified.

60 Vbeta and 13 Jbeta primers were used in PCR. As originally analysed: Later, roughly 80 million unique TCR beta chains were counted in an analysis, and roughly 11 million of them were shared. Clones were read by immunoSEQ multiplex PCR, and TCRdb kept only the in-frame ones, dropping some. V and J calls plus clone size are reproduced from that table; the DNA served to infer D and trimming. There are nearly 110,000 clones in the sample; around three quarters occur only once, and about 0.8% lies in the top ten. The rearrangement links TRBV4-3 to TRBJ2-3; D is possibly TRBD1 (5 bases). The sequence came from a boy aged 10-17 years in good health and CMV-seronegative. Sequencing input: PBMCs. The CDR3 spells CASSQDSGDTQYF. For the CDR3, the DNA is TGCGCCAGCAGCCAAGATTCAGGGGATACGCAGTATTTT.